This TCR beta chain comes out of a study of cytomegalovirus exposure and HLA in healthy donors. This clone was seen more than once but under ten times. Germline V gene lookup returns CDR1 SGHNT and CDR2 YYREEE (reference sequence). Trimming removed 6 bases at V and 9 bases at J, with 19 bases between. The CDR3 contains 15 residues. With 60 Vbeta and 13 Jbeta primers, the PCR was carried out. Measured with immunoSEQ multiplex PCR; TCRdb has only the in-frame clones, and not every one. The profile covers around 150,000 clones, with approximately 85% appearing a single time and about a tenth taken by the ten largest.

Sequencing input: PBMCs. This TCR derives from a man aged 18 to 29 in good health and CMV-seropositive. The chain recombines TRBV5-4 with TRBJ1-6; D remains unclear. The CDR3 region has the DNA TGTGCCAGCACTCAAGCACCGGACGGGGTTTCACCCCTCCACTTT. Residues: CASTQAPDGVSPLHF.